Below are 7 T cell receptor beta chains sequenced from a single sample in a study of PD-L1 blockade in urothelial cancer. Profiled with immunoSEQ multiplex PCR; TCRdb holds only in-frame clones, not every one. The data show over 75,000 clones, around 90% seen once. As to time point: pretreatment peripheral blood. The source material was PBMCs, sampled around atezolizumab (anti-PD-L1) treatment. Receptors originate from a woman older than 75 with urothelial cancer.

This chain joins TRBV7-9 and TRBJ1-4; TRBD1 is a possible D gene (5 bases). CDR3 length: 14 amino acids. Germline V CDR1 and CDR2: SEHNR, FQNEAQ (reference sequence). Deletions cut 5 bases from V and 4 bases from J, with 11 bases between. The CDR3 protein is CASSRGRDNEKLFF. The DNA for the CDR3 is TGTGCCAGCAGCAGGGGAAGGGATAATGAAAAACTGTTTTTT.

The gene calls are TRBV9 and TRBJ2-7; 10 bases map to TRBD2. The junction had 8 bases not matched to a gene; V was cut back by 4 bases and J by 4 bases. CDR1 and CDR2 from the germline V gene are SGDLS and YYNGEE. The CDR3 has 15 amino acids. This CDR3 reads CASSPSGSYAYEQYF. The CDR3 nucleotides are TGTGCCAGCAGCCCTAGCGGGAGTTATGCTTACGAGCAGTACTTC.

The chain uses TRBV9 and TRBJ2-3; 10 nucleotides align to TRBD2. The ends lost 0 bases at V and 0 bases at J; junction bases unmatched: 10. Germline CDR1 SGDLS, CDR2 YYNGEE. CDR3 length: 19 amino acids. The CDR3 loop reads CASSVGASSGSLSTDTQYF. CDR3 coding DNA: TGTGCCAGCAGCGTAGGGGCGTCTAGCGGGAGCCTTAGCACAGATACGCAGTATTTT.

The chain joins TRBV6-1 to TRBJ2-2; D remains ambiguous. Trimming took 6 bases from V and 0 from J, leaving 8 bases between them. Germline values: CDR1 MNHNS, CDR2 SASEGT. This CDR3 contains 14 residues. CDR3 in amino acids: CASSLTTNTGELFF. Written as DNA, the CDR3 is TGTGCCAGCAGCCTTACAACGAACACCGGGGAGCTGTTTTTT.

The chain combines TRBV4-1 with TRBJ2-4; possibly TRBD2 for D (8 bases). The CDR3 is 14 amino acids. V shed 6 bases and J shed 3 bases, with 12 bases lying between them. CDR1 is MGHRA, CDR2 YSYEKL, per germline. This CDR3 is CASSSGTVKNIQYF. The CDR3 bases are TGCGCCAGCAGTAGCGGGACAGTCAAAAACATTCAGTACTTC.

The rearrangement links TRBV5-6 to TRBJ1-4, with a weak D call TRBD1 (6 bases). Germline-derived CDR1 and CDR2 are SGHDT and YYEEEE. The V end was cut by 2 bases, the J end by 8 bases, with 16 bases between. The CDR3 spans 15 residues. The CDR3 region is CASSLSPGGHEKLFF. CDR3 bases: TGTGCCAGCAGCTTATCCCCCGGGGGGCACGAAAAACTGTTTTTT.

The J gene is TRBJ2-5, the V gene TRBV5-1, with 12 bases fitting TRBD2. V was clipped by 4 bases and J by 2 bases; unmatched bases: 6. The CDR3 has 16 amino acids. Looked up from germline, CDR1 is SGHRS and CDR2 is YFSETQ. DNA for the CDR3: TGCGCCAGCAGCCCCCGGACTAGCGGGGTACAAGAGACCCAGTACTTC. Its protein product is CASSPRTSGVQETQYF. Full variable domain (rest looked up from reference TRBV5-1 and TRBJ2-5): KAGVTQTPRYLIKTRGQQVTLSCSPISGHRSVSWYQQTPGQGLQFLFEYFSETQRNKGNFPGRFSGRQFSNSRSEMNVSTLELGDSALYLCASSPRTSGVQETQYFGPGTRLLVL.